This section outlines one TCR beta chain sequence together with its context. Its antigen is currently unknown. The CDR3 extends over 15 amino acids. The sample belongs to a study of T cells expressing NK-cell markers. Across the whole study: Most of the eight sequenced donors were HCMV-seropositive; one was seronegative. Study-wide points: Whether expanded NKG2C+ T cell clones were HCMV specific stayed uncertain. The contribution of dominant NKG2C+ clonotypes to CD8+ T cells in roughly six donors was roughly 1.0-7.0%.

The authors made TCR beta cDNA libraries by 5'RACE template switching. This switching added a universal primer site and UMIs. TCRdb re-called the 5' RACE reads; every CDR3 protein appears as one record, without DNA. In total, the table holds roughly 390,000 distinct CDR3 sequences. This TCR derives from a man aged 18 to 69 in good health. Source material: blood T cells: a sorted CD56 or NKG2C T cell subset, CD4+ or CD8+ T cells, or bulk PBMC T cells (not recorded which). The V gene is TRBV12-3 or TRBV12-4, the J gene TRBJ2-1; the TCRdb D gene call, TRBD1, has no DNA to confirm it. CDR3 amino acids: CASSLEAGGLNEQFF.